A selection of T cell receptor beta chains follows, all from one sample in a study of T cell changes during pregnancy in multiple sclerosis. The protocol was immunoSEQ multiplex PCR, while the TCRdb copy is restricted to in-frame clones and leaves out a portion. The sample consists of some 49,000 clones, roughly 90% of them appearing once. The sample was peripheral blood, taken after pregnancy. Source of these receptors: a female donor in good health, enrolled as a control in a pregnancy study. Each CDR3 is given with its conserved first and last residue. The D gene is left open where the match is weak. Clone size, where shown, is once, few, many, or a class for clones that have expanded.

J | D | size | V | DNA | CDR3
TRBJ2-7 | TRBD1 | - | TRBV6-1 | TGTGCCAGCAGTGCAGGGACAGGGTTTTTCTACGAGCAGTACTTC | CASSAGTGFFYEQYF
TRBJ2-1 | TRBD1 | once | TRBV5-6 | TGTGCCAGCAGCGATACAGGGGATGAGCAGTTCTTC | CASSDTGDEQFF
TRBJ2-5 | TRBD1 | few | TRBV27 | TGTGCCAGCAGTCTCCTGGGACAGCAAGAGACCCAGTACTTC | CASSLLGQQETQYF
TRBJ2-5 | - | - | TRBV7-9 | TGTGCCAGCAGCCCCCAACAGGTTCCGCAAGAGACCCAGTACTTC | CASSPQQVPQETQYF
TRBJ2-1 | - | - | TRBV14 | TGTGCCAGCAGTCCAGGTGGGGGCTGGGGGCGCGAGCAGTTCTTC | CASSPGGGWGREQFF
TRBJ1-1 | TRBD1 | - | TRBV7-8 | TGTGCCAGCAGCACCTCACAGGGGGAAAACACTGAAGCTTTCTTT | CASSTSQGENTEAFF
TRBJ1-5 | - | - | TRBV10-3 | TGTGCCATCAGTGGCGCGTCAGGAGGGGACAGCAATCAGCCCCAGCATTTT | CAISGASGGDSNQPQHF
TRBJ1-2 | - | - | TRBV6-6 | TGTGCCAGCAGTTACGAGAACAGGGCTAGCTATGGCTACACCTTC | CASSYENRASYGYTF
TRBJ2-3 | - | - | TRBV5-4 | TGTGCCAGCAGCCGTGGGGGGGGCTTAGGAGATACGCAGTATTTT | CASSRGGGLGDTQYF
TRBJ2-7 | - | - | TRBV2 | TGTGCCAGCAGTATTGCAGGGTCCTACTACGAGCAGTACTTC | CASSIAGSYYEQYF
TRBJ2-3 | TRBD2 | - | TRBV9 | TGTGCCAGCAGCCCCTTGAGCGGGGGGCCCACAGATACGCAGTATTTT | CASSPLSGGPTDTQYF
TRBJ2-5 | TRBD1 | - | TRBV30 | TGTGCCTTGCAACCGGGACAGGGGAGGACGGGGTGGCAAGAGACCCAGTACTTC | CALQPGQGRTGWQETQYF
TRBJ1-1 | TRBD1 | - | TRBV11-3 | TGTGCCAGCAGCCCAGGGGGGAGGACCGGCACTGAAGCTTTCTTT | CASSPGGRTGTEAFF
TRBJ1-1 | - | - | TRBV10-3 | TGTGCCATCAGTGAGCCGTCACAGACCCGAGCTTTCTTT | CAISEPSQTRAFF
TRBJ2-7 | - | - | TRBV28 | TGTGCCAGCAGTTTAAGGAACGGAGAACCCCCCTACGAGCAGTACTTC | CASSLRNGEPPYEQYF
TRBJ2-3 | TRBD2 | - | TRBV28 | TGTGCCAGCAGCCTTCGGGCGGGAGGGGGAGCAGATACGCAGTATTTT | CASSLRAGGGADTQYF
TRBJ1-6 | TRBD1 | - | TRBV4-3 | TGCGCCAGCAGCCCTACGACAGGGTTTCGAAATTCACCCCTCCACTTT | CASSPTTGFRNSPLHF
TRBJ2-3 | - | - | TRBV18 | TGTGCCAGCTCCCCTCAGCGGGCAGATACGCAGTATTTT | CASSPQRADTQYF
TRBJ2-5 | - | - | TRBV5-4 | TGTGCCAGCAGCTTGGGCGGGGCCGAAGAGACCCAGTACTTC | CASSLGGAEETQYF
TRBJ2-2 | TRBD2 | - | TRBV19 | TGTGCCAGTAGTGCGGGGGACTTGAACACCGGGGAGCTGTTTTTT | CASSAGDLNTGELFF
TRBJ1-6 | TRBD1 | - | TRBV5-1 | TGCGCCAGCAGCCGGACGGGACAGAGGAATAATTCACCCCTCCACTTT | CASSRTGQRNNSPLHF
TRBJ2-1 | TRBD2 | - | TRBV7-6 | TGTGCCAGCAGCTTAGCGAGCGCGGGAGGATTAGGTGAGCAGTTCTTC | CASSLASAGGLGEQFF
TRBJ1-5 | - | - | TRBV30 | TGTGCCTGGAGTGTACAGGACAGTGATTTGAGAGCCCAGCATTTT | CAWSVQDSDLRAQHF
TRBJ2-3 | TRBD2 | - | TRBV5-4 | TGTGCCAGCAGTTTCGAAGCGGGGGCCCGCACAGATACGCAGTATTTT | CASSFEAGARTDTQYF
TRBJ1-2 | - | - | TRBV7-2 | TGTGCCAGCAGCTTAGGACCGGGGAACTATGGCTACACCTTC | CASSLGPGNYGYTF
TRBJ2-2 | - | few | TRBV6-1 | TGTGCCAGCACGACGGGTAATCCCACCGGGGAGCTGTTTTTT | CASTTGNPTGELFF
TRBJ1-6 | TRBD1 | - | TRBV25-1 | TGTGCCAGCAGCCTAGGAGTCCGGGACAGCTATAATTCACCCCTCCACTTT | CASSLGVRDSYNSPLHF
TRBJ2-5 | TRBD1 | - | TRBV10-3 | TGTGCCATCAGTGAGCGGCAGGGGGCTGCGGAGACCCAGTACTTC | CAISERQGAAETQYF
TRBJ2-1 | TRBD2 | few | TRBV18 | TGTGCCAGCTCACCGGAAGCGGGGGGGGACTACAATGAGCAGTTCTTC | CASSPEAGGDYNEQFF
TRBJ1-1 | - | - | TRBV5-4 | TGTGCCAGCAGCTTGAGTTTTCGGGGGACTGAAGCTTTCTTT | CASSLSFRGTEAFF
TRBJ2-5 | TRBD2 | - | TRBV6-4 | TGTGCCAGCAGTCGACTAGCGGGGGGCACAGAGACCCAGTACTTC | CASSRLAGGTETQYF
TRBJ2-1 | TRBD2 | - | TRBV5-1 | TGCGCCAGCAGCCCCGGGACTAGCGGGTACAATGAGCAGTTCTTC | CASSPGTSGYNEQFF
TRBJ2-3 | - | once | TRBV13 | TGTGCCAGCAGCTCCCGGCGAGCGGCAGGACCTAACACAGATACGCAGTATTTT | CASSSRRAAGPNTDTQYF
TRBJ2-7 | - | - | TRBV28 | TGTGCCAGCAGTCCCCGACCGCCGGGAATTAGACGCGAGCAGTACTTC | CASSPRPPGIRREQYF
TRBJ1-3 | TRBD1 | - | TRBV7-3 | TGTGCCAGCAGCTTAGGACAGGGCAGCGGAAACACCATATATTTT | CASSLGQGSGNTIYF